The sequence of this T cell receptor (beta chain) was determined in a study of blood T cell repertoires in COVID-19. Original processing methods: Reference gene primers were amplified, and this amplification served to estimate nucleated cell counts. Some clones are missing from TCRdb's copy, which holds only in-frame ones; the method was immunoSEQ multiplex PCR. V and J calls and clone size come straight from that table; D and trimming were deduced from the DNA. The sample holds about 220,000 clones, 80% to 90% seen once. Trimming at V came to 3 bases and at J to 11 bases, leaving 7 bases not matched to a gene. Germline CDR1 is SGHDT and CDR2 is YYEEEE. CDR3 size: 12 residues.

This sequence joins TRBV5-6 and TRBJ1-1; TRBD1 matches at 7 bases. The sequenced sample consisted of PBMCs or T cells enriched from blood (not recorded which). This TCR came from a woman aged 18-35 years in a cohort exposed to, infected with or recovered from COVID-19 (not recorded which). CDR3 sequence: CASSSTGLSAFF. CDR3 bases: TGTGCCAGCAGCTCGACAGGGTTATCGGCTTTCTTT.